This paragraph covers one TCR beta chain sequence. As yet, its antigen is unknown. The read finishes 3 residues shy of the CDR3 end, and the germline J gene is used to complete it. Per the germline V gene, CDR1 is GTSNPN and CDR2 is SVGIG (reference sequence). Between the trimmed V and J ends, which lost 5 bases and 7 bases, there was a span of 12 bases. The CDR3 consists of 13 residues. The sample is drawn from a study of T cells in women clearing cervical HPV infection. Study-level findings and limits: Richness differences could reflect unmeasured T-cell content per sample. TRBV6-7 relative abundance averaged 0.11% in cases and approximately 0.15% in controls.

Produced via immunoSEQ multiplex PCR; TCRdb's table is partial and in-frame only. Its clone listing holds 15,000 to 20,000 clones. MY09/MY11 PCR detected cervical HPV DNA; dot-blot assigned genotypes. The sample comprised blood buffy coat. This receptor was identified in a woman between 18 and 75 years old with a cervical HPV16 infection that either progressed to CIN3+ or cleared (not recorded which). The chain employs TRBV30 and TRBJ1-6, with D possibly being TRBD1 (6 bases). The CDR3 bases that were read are TGTGCCTGGTTAGGCAGGGGCAATTCACCC. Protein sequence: CAWLGRGNSP. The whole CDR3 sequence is CAWLGRGNSPLHF.